One T cell receptor (beta chain) is described in this entry. Its antigen is unknown. Here immunoSEQ multiplex PCR was the method, and the copy in TCRdb shows in-frame clones only, minus some. The profile shows 81,000 or so clones, about 90% of them singletons. This entry is derived from a study of OX40 agonist ivuxolimab in advanced cancers. Study overall: Patients received intravenous ivuxolimab every 2 weeks at 0.01 to 10 mg/kg. Whole-study findings and limits: At 0.1 to 3.0 mg/kg and by week 6, clonal expansion occurred in CD4+ and CD8+ blood T cells. Nonresponders included some who also had low normalized T-cell clonal expansion.

This CDR3 is built from 16 residues. From germline, CDR1 is MDHEN and CDR2 SYDVKM. V shed 5 bases and J shed 4 bases, with 17 bases lying between them. The sample here was CD4+ or CD8+ T cells sorted from blood, taken in a trial of the OX40 agonist ivuxolimab. This sequence joins TRBV28 and TRBJ2-2, with D perhaps given as TRBD1 or TRBD2 (6 bases each). This TCR was recovered from an adult with an advanced solid tumor such as melanoma, head and neck, liver or kidney cancer. The CDR3 DNA reads as TGTGCCAGCAGTACATCGGGGGCTATTCTCACCGGGGAGCTGTTTTTT. Its translation: CASSTSGAILTGELFF. Complete variable domain (other parts from reference TRBV28 and TRBJ2-2): DVKVTQSSRYLVKRTGEKVFLECVQDMDHENMFWYRQDPGLGLRLIYFSYDVKMKEKGDIPEGYSVSREKKERFSLILESASTNQTSMYLCASSTSGAILTGELFFGEGSRLTVL.